This is a list of T cell receptor beta chains from one sample in a study of cytomegalovirus exposure and HLA in healthy donors. Clones were sequenced by immunoSEQ multiplex PCR, and TCRdb holds only the in-frame ones, with some missing. Of about 230,000 clones detected, about 89% appear once; the ten largest clones hold 0.9% to 1.1%. Sequencing was done on a sample of PBMCs. These receptors all stem from a young woman in good health and CMV-seronegative. Each CDR3 is given with its conserved first and last residue. The D gene is left open where the match is weak. Clone size appears in some rows only: once, few, many, or a class for an expanded clone.

v_call	cdr3_length	clone_size	j_call	d_call	cdr3_aa	cdr3_nt
TRBV4-2	19	.	TRBJ1-1	.	CASSQGPLSSIRVETEAFF	TGTGCCAGCAGCCAAGGCCCATTGTCCAGTATTCGGGTTGAGACTGAAGCTTTCTTT
TRBV19	15	.	TRBJ2-7	TRBD1	CASSIRDRGRDEQYF	TGTGCCAGTAGTATCCGGGACAGGGGGCGCGACGAGCAGTACTTC
TRBV7-8	17	.	TRBJ1-2	.	CASSATPHRVRVEGYTF	TGTGCCAGCAGCGCAACCCCCCACAGGGTGCGGGTAGAGGGCTACACCTTC
TRBV7-2	14	.	TRBJ2-7	.	CASSWGTPTYEQYF	TGTGCCAGCAGCTGGGGGACACCAACCTACGAGCAGTACTTC
TRBV5-5	14	.	TRBJ2-7	TRBD1	CASSFETGFYEQYF	TGTGCCAGCAGCTTCGAGACAGGGTTCTACGAGCAGTACTTC
TRBV10-1	13	.	TRBJ1-5	.	CASSEALNQPQHF	TGCGCCAGCAGTGAGGCACTCAATCAGCCCCAGCATTTT
TRBV7-9	17	.	TRBJ2-1	TRBD2	CSSSHPLRGEGYNEQFF	TGTTCCAGCAGCCACCCCCTTCGGGGGGAAGGCTACAATGAGCAGTTCTTC
TRBV7-2	15	.	TRBJ2-1	TRBD2	CASSPKFGGDTEQFF	TGTGCCAGCAGCCCTAAGTTCGGGGGGGACACTGAGCAGTTCTTC
TRBV9	16	.	TRBJ2-7	TRBD2	CASGTSAGRSSYEQYF	TGTGCCAGCGGAACGTCAGCGGGAAGGAGCTCCTACGAGCAGTACTTC
TRBV11-2	16	.	TRBJ1-1	TRBD1	CASSLHPGTGRTEAFF	TGTGCCAGCAGCTTACATCCCGGGACAGGACGTACTGAAGCTTTCTTT
TRBV5-1	17	.	TRBJ2-3	TRBD2	CASSFATSGTSTDTQYF	TGCGCCAGCAGCTTCGCAACTAGCGGAACTAGCACAGATACGCAGTATTTT
TRBV19	15	.	TRBJ1-4	.	CASSSDWTANEKLFF	TGTGCCAGTAGTTCTGATTGGACAGCTAATGAAAAACTGTTTTTT
TRBV5-4	11	.	TRBJ2-7	.	CASSWGGEQYF	TGTGCCAGCAGCTGGGGAGGCGAGCAGTACTTC
TRBV7-9	14	.	TRBJ1-2	TRBD1	CASSLTDRGLGYTF	TGTGCCAGCAGCCTCACCGACAGGGGGCTTGGCTACACCTTC
TRBV27	15	.	TRBJ2-3	.	CASSGAGSGTDTQYF	TGTGCCAGCAGTGGAGCAGGGAGCGGGACAGATACGCAGTATTTT
TRBV25-1	15	.	TRBJ2-3	TRBD2	CASSKLAGGADTQYF	TGTGCCAGCAGTAAACTAGCGGGAGGAGCAGATACGCAGTATTTT
TRBV18	18	.	TRBJ1-4	TRBD1	CASSPITGTGGPNEKLFF	TGTGCCAGCTCACCTATAACCGGGACAGGGGGACCTAATGAAAAACTGTTTTTT
TRBV14	15	.	TRBJ2-1	TRBD2	CASSQGLAGMNEQFF	TGTGCCAGCAGCCAAGGACTAGCGGGAATGAATGAGCAGTTCTTC
TRBV4-1	14	.	TRBJ2-3	.	CASSADWRTDTQYF	TGCGCCAGCAGCGCAGATTGGCGCACAGATACGCAGTATTTT
TRBV7-6	20	.	TRBJ1-6	.	CASSLVGGSSLSSYNSPLHF	TGTGCCAGCAGCTTAGTGGGGGGTTCCTCCTTGAGCTCCTATAATTCACCCCTCCACTTT
TRBV4-3	14	few	TRBJ2-7	.	CASSPWHDSYEQYF	TGCGCCAGCAGCCCATGGCACGATTCCTACGAGCAGTACTTC
TRBV19	15	.	TRBJ2-7	TRBD1	CASSNQDRPQYEQYF	TGTGCCAGTAGCAACCAGGACAGGCCCCAATACGAGCAGTACTTC
TRBV5-6	12	few	TRBJ2-1	TRBD2	CASSGISGRDFF	TGTGCCAGCAGCGGAATTAGCGGGAGGGATTTCTTC
TRBV4-1	16	.	TRBJ1-3	.	CASSQVAGSSGNTIYF	TGCGCCAGCAGCCAAGTCGCGGGAAGCTCTGGAAACACCATATATTTT
TRBV5-4	13	few	TRBJ2-7	.	CASSLIGGVEQYF	TGTGCCAGCAGCTTGATCGGCGGGGTCGAGCAGTACTTC
TRBV5-1	15	.	TRBJ2-1	TRBD2	CASSFGLAGGNEQFF	TGCGCCAGCAGCTTCGGACTAGCGGGAGGTAATGAGCAGTTCTTC